This T cell receptor (beta chain) derives from a study of T cells in Graves' hyperthyroidism and ophthalmopathy. General study findings and limits: In blood, most of the thyroid clonotypes expanded above 0.001 were also present.

This clonotype appeared a few times. As yet, its antigen is unknown. Researchers took RNA transcripts and amplified the TCR beta CDR3 regions from them. RT-PCR in the first round (using the HTBI primer set) targeted the TCR CDR3. MiXCR was run by TCRdb on the multiplex PCR reads, yielding one entry per CDR3 protein. The sample includes approximately 610,000 distinct CDR3 sequences, roughly 14% of them seen just once. The germline V and J ends were trimmed by 6 bases and 3 bases, with 17 bases remaining between them. The CDR3 sequence is 14 residues long. Germline loops: CDR1 DFQATT, CDR2 SNEGSKA (reference sequence). Ophthalmopathy patients had Clinical Activity Score at least 3, NOSPECS grade at least 4, duration under 3 months.

The TCR sequence derives from a woman aged 40 to 55 with Graves' ophthalmopathy. Sequencing was done on a sample of blood. The rearrangement links TRBV20-1 to TRBJ1-1; possibly TRBD1 for D (5 bases). This CDR3 is CSAPMEGTHTEAFF. The CDR3 DNA reads as TGCAGTGCCCCTATGGAGGGGACCCACACTGAAGCTTTCTTT.